This TCR beta chain was profiled in a study of glioma-infiltrating T cells. This clonotype was seen at least ten times. Its antigen remains unidentified. Points from the study as a whole: Tissue-blood divergence was below expectation in non-neoplastic patients, above in gliomas.

Using RNA template, CDR3s of TCR alpha and beta were amplified with iRepertoire arm-PCR. TCRdb analysed the multiplex PCR reads with MiXCR anew, one entry per CDR3 protein. The repertoire has 100,000 to 150,000 distinct CDR3 sequences, roughly 20% of them found once; the top ten carry over 12%. The specimen was glioma tissue, nonneoplastic brain tissue, or PBMCs (not recorded which). The clonotype comes from a human donor with low-grade glioma or glioblastoma, undergoing nonglioma brain surgery, or in good health (not recorded which).

CDR3 amino acids: CAWSVQWGYTEAFF. Written as DNA, the CDR3 is TGTGCCTGGAGTGTACAATGGGGGTACACTGAAGCTTTCTTT. V is TRBV30 and J is TRBJ1-1, with D possibly TRBD1 on 5 matching bases. Germline values: CDR1 GTSNPN, CDR2 SVGIG (reference sequence). With 0 bases removed from V and 3 bases from J, the gap between germline ends came to 11 bases. The CDR3 covers 14 residues.